These 5 T cell receptor beta chains were sequenced from one sample in a study of human T cells and chemical hapten exposure (dated by TCRdb to the early 2020s). The time point label on this specimen signifies: pre-sensitization, week 0. The treatment or condition label, as the study defines it: therapeutic diphenylcyclopropenone sensitization with weekly scalp DPC. Libraries were made using RACE. Sequencing relied on a NextSeq 500. The raw public reads went through TCRdb reprocessing: fastp at Q25, MiXCR clone calling, in-frame beta chains kept. Rows merge per CDR3 protein into single entries with the most common DNA and genes. In this sample the table shows fewer than 150,000 distinct CDR3 sequences, about 13% of which occur a single time. The ten largest clones add up to 2.5% to 3.5% of the sample. The sample in question was whole blood, obtained in connection with sensitization to the hapten diphenylcyclopropenone (DPC). The receptors derive from a woman aged 18-29 years with alopecia areata. Some clones in this sample may be carry-over from other donors' samples.

This clonotype was counted a few times. The CDR3 loop reads CASSLVGIGEQFF. The DNA of the CDR3 is TGTGCCAGCAGCTTGGTCGGTATCGGTGAGCAGTTCTTC. The genes are TRBV5-4 and TRBJ2-1; D is uncertain. In germline, CDR1 is SGHNT, CDR2 YYREEE (reference sequence). This CDR3 comprises 13 residues. Trimming shortened V by 0 bases and J by 9 bases, and 10 bases separated the two germline ends.

In this sample, this clonotype turned up many times. The chain combines TRBV6-5 with TRBJ1-2; D may be TRBD1 (6 bases). The CDR3 sequence is 15 residues long. Trimming stripped 2 bases from V and 2 bases from J, with 12 bases between. The V gene's germline CDR1 is MNHEY and CDR2 SVGAGI. CDR3 sequence: CASSYEGTTNYGYTF. The CDR3 DNA is TGTGCCAGCAGTTACGAAGGGACAACGAACTATGGCTACACCTTC.

The sample holds a few counts of this clonotype. The J gene is TRBJ2-5, the V gene TRBV19; D remains unclear. Looked up from germline, CDR1 is LNHDA and CDR2 is SQIVND (reference sequence). Trimming removed 2 bases at V and 4 bases at J, with 8 bases between. The CDR3 is made up of 13 amino acids. CDR3 in DNA: TGTGCCAGTAGTATATCTTGGGGAGAGACCCAGTACTTC. Translation: CASSISWGETQYF.

The table lists this clonotype with many counts. This sequence joins TRBV11-1 and TRBJ1-2; D uncertain. The CDR3 sequence is 11 residues long. Germline lookup yields CDR1 SGHAT and CDR2 FQDESV (reference sequence). Trimming removed 5 bases at V and 4 bases at J, with 5 bases between. CDR3 residues: CASSAGYGYTF. The CDR3 nucleotides are TGTGCCAGCAGCGCTGGCTATGGCTACACCTTC.

This clonotype was recorded at least ten times. The chain combines TRBV7-9 with TRBJ1-2; TRBD1 might be the D (6 bases). The CDR3 runs 15 residues. Germline lookup yields CDR1 SEHNR and CDR2 FQNEAQ (reference sequence). Trimming pared 1 base from V and 5 bases from J, leaving 14 bases between. CDR3 DNA: TGTGCCAGCAGCTTAGACCGCGGACAGAAATATGGCTACACCTTC. It specifies CASSLDRGQKYGYTF.